The source of this T cell receptor (beta chain) is a study of vaccination effects on CD4 cells after COVID-19. Sequencing in the ViraFEST assay came after antigen-specific CD4+ T cells had been expanded with viral peptide pools, which were used to stimulate PBMC. Subsequent to a culture period of 10 to 11 days, CD4+ T cells were isolated. Each person got two doses of an mRNA SARS-CoV-2 vaccine, BNT162b2 or mRNA-1273. IL-2 medium supplanted half the medium on days 3 and 7. Sequencing used immunoSEQ multiplex PCR; TCRdb keeps in-frame clones, though not all of them. The table has roughly 63,000 clones, 78% seen once; the top ten hold roughly 2%. Germline V gene sequence: CDR1 SGHRS, CDR2 YFSETQ. This CDR3 comprises 13 residues. V was pared by 6 bases and J by 8 bases, with 17 bases between. As regards this clone: Its antigen is still unknown.

This TCR derives from a human donor who received a COVID-19 vaccine. This specimen was CD4+ T cells from PBMCs cultured with HCoV-OC43 spike peptides, taken after COVID-19 vaccination. Stated subset: HCoV-OC43 spike overlapping peptide pool stimulation. The chain is built from TRBV5-1 and TRBJ1-2; the D is unclear. CDR3 in DNA: TGCGCCAGCACCCTTGACACGGCCCAGGGCTACACCTTC. It specifies CASTLDTAQGYTF.